This TCR beta chain is from a study of blood T cell repertoires in COVID-19. For the study at large: Sites across the United States, Italy and Spain contributed samples from acute and convalescent COVID-19.

Exposed participants encountered a COVID-19 case during the 2 weeks preceding study entry. Data came from immunoSEQ multiplex PCR; TCRdb stores just in-frame clones and leaves some out. This sample yields about 210,000 clones, of which 65% to 90% are seen a single time; about 4% belongs to the top ten. Sequenced sample: PBMCs or T cells enriched from blood (not recorded which). The receptor comes from a woman in her twenties or thirties who had been exposed to COVID-19.

CDR3 region: CASSQTPNTIYF. DNA for the CDR3: TGTGCCAGCAGCCAAACTCCAAACACCATATATTTT. The rearrangement links TRBV14 to TRBJ1-3, with unresolved D. The germline V gene has CDR1 SGHDN and CDR2 FVKESK. The CDR3 runs 12 residues. Trimming cost V 2 bases and J 6 bases, with 5 bases left between them.